These T cell receptor beta chains were read from a single sample in a study of T cell repertoires in cytomegalovirus infection. TCRdb ran MiXCR on the reads and lists one entry per CDR3 protein. This sample has 700,000 to 850,000 distinct CDR3 sequences; 32% occur once, and the top ten carry roughly 12%. No antigen is known for these receptors. The sequencing here drew on cultured CD8+ T cells from PBMCs, taken from culture after CMV antigen stimulation. All receptors derive from a human donor in good health (CMV status not recorded). Some clones in this sample may be carry-over from other donors' samples. CDR3s include the opening cysteine and the closing phenylalanine or tryptophan. A D gene is named only where the DNA matches it firmly. The size of a clone is reported for some rows only, either as once, few or many, or as a class for expanded clones.

>NA|NA|TRBJ2-1|TRBV15|14
CATSRALGPKEQFF
TGTGCCACCAGCAGGGCCCTCGGGCCGAAGGAGCAGTTCTTC
>NA|NA|TRBJ1-2|TRBV14|16
CASSQDKRGTNYGYTF
TGTGCCAGCAGCCAAGATAAGCGGGGTACCAACTATGGCTACACCTTC
>NA|many|TRBJ2-5|TRBV5-4|14
CASSWTGNQETQYF
TGTGCCAGCAGCTGGACGGGAAACCAAGAGACCCAGTACTTC
>TRBD1|NA|TRBJ1-5|TRBV4-1|16
CASSQVHRGRNQPQHF
TGCGCCAGCAGCCAAGTCCACAGGGGGCGAAATCAGCCCCAGCATTTT
>TRBD2|few|TRBJ2-3|TRBV20-1|17
CSARDYLAGSYTDTQYF
TGCAGTGCTAGAGATTACCTAGCGGGGAGCTACACAGATACGCAGTATTTT
>NA|NA|TRBJ1-6|TRBV10-3|15
CAISESIQINSPLHF
TGTGCCATCAGTGAGTCGATACAGATTAATTCACCCCTCCACTTT
>NA|once|TRBJ2-2|TRBV19|11
CASKIGGELFF
TGTGCCTCGAAAATTGGCGGGGAGCTGTTTTTT
>NA|few|TRBJ1-5|TRBV10-3|15
CAISGSDYSNQPQHF
TGTGCCATCAGTGGGTCCGATTATAGCAATCAGCCCCAGCATTTT
>NA|few|TRBJ1-1|TRBV7-3|15
CASSLGGEANTEAFF
TGTGCCAGCAGCTTAGGGGGAGAGGCGAACACTGAAGCTTTCTTT
>TRBD1|NA|TRBJ2-2|TRBV27|15
CASTPGQGTTGELFF
TGTGCCAGCACGCCGGGACAGGGTACCACCGGGGAGCTGTTTTTT
>TRBD2|NA|TRBJ2-2|TRBV29-1|16
CSVEGLAGLNTGELFF
TGCAGCGTTGAAGGCTTAGCGGGGCTTAACACCGGGGAGCTGTTTTTT
>NA|NA|TRBJ2-5|TRBV4-1|15
CASSPYDSVQETQYF
TGTGCCAGCAGCCCCTACGACAGTGTTCAAGAGACCCAGTACTTC
>NA|NA|TRBJ2-1|TRBV27|16
CASSLGGYPYYNEQFF
TGTGCCAGCAGTTTAGGAGGGTACCCTTACTACAATGAGCAGTTCTTC
>NA|few|TRBJ2-3|TRBV7-9|15
CASSLEGHYTDTQYF
TGTGCCAGCAGCTTAGAGGGACATTATACGGATACGCAGTATTTT
>NA|few|TRBJ2-5|TRBV3-1|16
CASSQDTDLRGETQYF
TGTGCCAGCAGCCAAGACACGGACCTCCGTGGGGAGACCCAGTACTTC
>NA|once|TRBJ1-6|TRBV6-1|14
CASSSPTYDSPLHF
TGTGCCTCCAGTAGCCCCACCTATGATTCACCCCTCCACTTT
>TRBD2|many|TRBJ2-1|TRBV3-1|17
CASSQQAGVQSYNEQFF
TGTGCCAGCAGCCAACAGGCGGGGGTCCAATCCTACAATGAGCAGTTCTTC
>NA|NA|TRBJ1-6|TRBV6-8|18
CASSYSKLWQGNNSPLHF
TGTGCCAGCAGTTACTCGAAATTGTGGCAGGGAAATAATTCACCCCTCCACTTT
>NA|many|TRBJ2-1|TRBV14|19
CASSQDPHPGFVSYNEQFF
TGTGCCAGCAGCCAAGACCCCCACCCAGGATTTGTATCCTACAATGAGCAGTTCTTC
>NA|few|TRBJ2-3|TRBV7-9|8
CATDTQYF
TGTGCTACAGATACGCAGTATTTT
>NA|NA|TRBJ1-1|TRBV2|15
CASSESWSGSTEAFF
TGTGCCAGCAGTGAATCATGGTCCGGGAGCACTGAAGCTTTCTTT
>NA|few|TRBJ2-1|TRBV29-1|15
CSVELTGFSYNEQFF
TGCAGCGTTGAGTTGACCGGGTTCTCCTACAATGAGCAGTTCTTC
>NA|NA|TRBJ1-1|TRBV6-2/TRBV6-3|15
CASIRGGGSYTEAFF
TGTGCCAGCATCAGAGGGGGAGGGAGCTACACTGAAGCTTTCTTT
>NA|few|TRBJ1-1|TRBV5-5|13
CASGPWGNTEAFF
TGTGCCAGCGGTCCCTGGGGGAACACTGAAGCTTTCTTT
>TRBD1|NA|TRBJ2-7|TRBV4-1|15
CASSQSPTGAYEQYF
TGCGCCAGCAGCCAATCCCCGACAGGGGCCTACGAGCAGTACTTC
>TRBD1|once|TRBJ2-1|TRBV6-5|17
CASSYSGGQVNYNEQFF
TGTGCCAGCAGTTACTCGGGTGGACAGGTAAACTACAATGAGCAGTTCTTC
>NA|many|TRBJ2-3|TRBV7-3|15
CASSLTGGRRDTQYF
TGTGCCAGCAGCTTAACCGGGGGGCGGAGAGATACGCAGTATTTT
>TRBD1|few|TRBJ2-7|TRBV10-3|13
CAISATGDYEQYF
TGTGCCATCAGTGCGACAGGGGACTACGAGCAGTACTTC
>NA|NA|TRBJ2-3|TRBV29-1|11
CSVPLRDTQYF
TGCAGCGTGCCCCTCAGGGATACGCAGTATTTT
>NA|NA|TRBJ2-1|TRBV27|12
CASRYQYNEQFF
TGTGCCAGCAGATACCAGTACAATGAGCAGTTCTTC
>NA|few|TRBJ2-1|TRBV2|11
CASMRGSEQFF
TGTGCCAGCATGAGGGGGAGTGAGCAGTTCTTC
>NA|NA|TRBJ2-3|TRBV4-1|15
CASSQGIRSTDTQYF
TGCGCCAGCAGCCAAGGGATCAGAAGCACAGATACGCAGTATTTT
>NA|NA|TRBJ1-5|TRBV3-1|17
CASSQEIGGMSNQPQHF
TGTGCCAGCAGCCAAGAAATCGGGGGGATGAGCAATCAGCCCCAGCATTTT
>NA|NA|TRBJ2-2|TRBV20-1|13
CSARSPRSGELFF
TGCAGTGCTAGATCTCCTAGGTCCGGGGAGCTGTTTTTT
>NA|NA|TRBJ1-4|TRBV12-3/TRBV12-4|15
CASSLRVRRNEKLFF
TGTGCCAGCAGTTTACGTGTTAGGCGGAATGAAAAACTGTTTTTT
>TRBD1|NA|TRBJ1-1|TRBV5-6|18
CASSKSTTGEYMNTEAFF
TGTGCCAGCAGCAAGTCAACCACAGGGGAGTACATGAACACTGAAGCTTTCTTT
>TRBD2|few|TRBJ2-2|TRBV12-5|17
CASGLGPRGGDTGELFF
TGTGCTAGTGGTTTGGGGCCGCGGGGGGGCGACACCGGGGAGCTGTTTTTT
>NA|NA|TRBJ2-1|TRBV15|13
CATKQGLYNEQFF
TGTGCCACCAAGCAGGGCCTCTACAATGAGCAGTTCTTC
>NA|NA|TRBJ1-2|TRBV6-5|15
CASSYLAGADGDYTF
TGTGCCAGCAGTTATCTCGCAGGTGCTGATGGCGACTACACCTTC
>TRBD1|few|TRBJ2-7|TRBV6-1|18
CAISPIERPVQGNSEQYF
TGTGCCATCAGCCCAATAGAGCGGCCGGTACAGGGGAACTCCGAGCAGTACTTC
>NA|once|TRBJ2-3|TRBV7-4|14
CASIGVGFTDTQYF
TGTGCCAGCATTGGGGTGGGCTTCACAGATACGCAGTATTTT
>TRBD1|few|TRBJ1-6|TRBV6-1|14
CASSTEQGGSPLHF
TGTGCCAGCAGTACCGAACAGGGGGGTTCACCCCTCCACTTT
>TRBD1|NA|TRBJ1-1|TRBV7-9|17
CASSSWTGGNKGTEAFF
TGTGCCAGCAGCTCCTGGACAGGGGGCAATAAAGGCACTGAAGCTTTCTTT
>TRBD2|NA|TRBJ2-5|TRBV10-3|15
CAISDLAGGSETQYF
TGTGCCATCAGTGATCTAGCGGGGGGGTCAGAGACCCAGTACTTC
>NA|few|TRBJ2-5|TRBV6-2/TRBV6-3|15
CASSYRPGYQETQYF
TGTGCCAGCAGTTATAGACCGGGCTACCAAGAGACCCAGTACTTC
>NA|NA|TRBJ1-1|TRBV25-1|15
CASSDVRFMNTEAFF
TGTGCCAGCAGTGATGTTCGGTTCATGAACACTGAAGCTTTCTTT
>NA|NA|TRBJ2-5|TRBV13|14
CASSFGLPQETQYF
TGTGCCAGCAGCTTTGGACTGCCCCAAGAGACCCAGTACTTC
>NA|many|TRBJ1-5|TRBV6-5|14
CASSYSTGDQPQHF
TGTGCCAGCAGTTACTCGACAGGAGATCAGCCCCAGCATTTT
>NA|NA|TRBJ1-4|TRBV12-3/TRBV12-4|13
CASSIRGNEKLFF
TGTGCCAGCAGCATAAGGGGAAACGAAAAACTGTTTTTT
>TRBD1|many|TRBJ1-4|TRBV7-6|18
CASSSASHRGSANEKLFF
TGTGCCAGCAGCTCCGCGTCGCACAGGGGATCAGCTAATGAAAAACTGTTTTTT
>TRBD1|NA|TRBJ1-3|TRBV5-1|17
CASSSLGGQEIGNTIYF
TGCGCCAGCAGCTCCCTCGGGGGACAGGAGATTGGAAACACCATATATTTT
>TRBD2|few|TRBJ2-1|TRBV12-3/TRBV12-4|15
CASSLSSGGGNEQFF
TGTGCCAGCAGTTTATCCTCCGGGGGAGGGAATGAGCAGTTCTTC
>TRBD1|few|TRBJ2-5|TRBV7-9|16
CASSLGQRRYQETQYF
TGTGCCAGCAGCTTGGGACAGAGGAGGTACCAAGAGACCCAGTACTTC
>TRBD2|few|TRBJ2-7|TRBV27|15
CASRIIGGTTYEQYF
TGTGCCAGCAGGATTATCGGGGGGACTACCTACGAGCAGTACTTC
>TRBD1|few|TRBJ2-4|TRBV11-2|19
CASSSRGQTTVLAKNIQYF
TGTGCCAGCAGCTCGAGGGGACAGACAACAGTATTAGCCAAAAACATTCAGTACTTC
>NA|few|TRBJ2-2|TRBV15|13
CATSSHRSGELFF
TGTGCCACCAGCAGTCACAGGAGCGGGGAGCTGTTTTTT